The 26 T cell receptor delta chains below come from one sample, sequenced in a study of gamma-delta chains in newborns, infants, children. With CATT, TCRdb re-called clones from the reads. The data hold several thousand delta-chain clones, with around 50% observed a single time. Input material: blood. The receptors shown here come from a child who received the measles vaccine.

In its sample, this clone is medium-sized (0.01 to 0.1%). This same CDR3 is encoded by further DNA sequences in the sample. For the CDR3, the DNA is TGTGCTCTTGGACGAGGTGTCCTGGGGGTTCATTTGTACACCGATAAACTCATCTTT. It is translated as CALGRGVLGVHLYTDKLIF. The chain has TRDV1 and TRDJ1; 7 bases agree with TRDD3. Germline CDR1 TSWWSYY, CDR2 QGS. This CDR3 has 19 residues. V lost 6 bases to trimming and J lost 0 bases; unmatched junction nucleotides: 19.

As to this clone: Given a much more abundant clone one base away, this may be a read error. The gene calls are TRAV29/DV5 and TRDJ1; no clear D gene. Germline CDR1 and CDR2: NSMFDY and ISSIKDK. The CDR3 loop spans 13 amino acids. CDR3 nucleotides: TGTGCAGGGTACAGGCGGTACACCGATAAACCCATCTTT. Its translation is CAGYRRYTDKPIF.

The J gene is TRDJ1, the V gene TRDV1; 8 bases map to TRDD3. J lost 4 bases, V lost 4 bases, and 20 bases had no gene match. Germline V gene data show CDR1 as TSWWSYY and CDR2 as QGS. The CDR3 is 19 residues long. DNA of the CDR3: TGTGCTCTTGGGGGATCCTACGTGAGGGATACGCCACACTACGATAAACTCATCTTT. Protein product: CALGGSYVRDTPHYDKLIF.

By share, this clone ranks as medium-sized. This CDR3 is CALGELVTLWTLNTDKLIF. The CDR3 bases are TGTGCTCTTGGGGAACTGGTAACGCTTTGGACCCTGAACACCGATAAACTCATCTTT. This chain connects TRDV1 to TRDJ1, with no clear D. V gave up 0 bases and J gave up 0 bases, with 20 bases separating them. This CDR3 region has 19 residues. The germline V gene has CDR1 TSWWSYY and CDR2 QGS.

This clone has more than one count but fewer than ten. In the same sample, other DNA sequences code for this CDR3. The V call is TRDV1, the J call TRDJ1, with a possible D match to TRDD3 (7 bases). The CDR3 contains 23 residues. Germline CDR1 and CDR2: TSWWSYY and QGS. V lost 0 bases and J 4 bases, leaving 36 bases between the germline ends. The DNA for the CDR3 is TGTGCTCTTGGGGAACTGTGGGGAAACAACCTTCCCTGTTTGTCTGGGGGGCTCGATAAACTCATCTTT. It yields the protein CALGELWGNNLPCLSGGLDKLIF.

To note about this clone: Relative to the germline gene, one junction end is altered; a read error may explain this. The chain has TRDV1 and TRDJ4; no clear D. Germline CDR1 reads TSWWSYY; CDR2 reads QGS. The CDR3 runs to 16 residues. CDR3 sequence: CALGVVGAYCARSLIF. CDR3 coding DNA: TGTGCTCTTGGGGTGGTCGGGGCGTACTGTGCCAGATCCCTGATCTTT.

Sample share makes this clone large (0.1 to 1%). Different DNA sequences within this sample yield the same CDR3. The chain employs TRDV1 and TRDJ1; D is perhaps TRDD2 or TRDD3 (6 bases each). The CDR3 runs to 18 residues. V dropped 0 bases and J dropped 7 bases, with 24 bases sitting between them. Germline-derived CDR1 and CDR2 are TSWWSYY and QGS. CDR3 in DNA: TGTGCTCTTGGGGAACTCTATGGGGATTCCTATTCGACCCCTAAACTCATCTTT. Its protein product is CALGELYGDSYSTPKLIF.

In regard to this clone: A far larger clone lies a single base away; this is likely a read error. The rearrangement joins TRDV2 to TRDJ2; D possibly corresponds to TRDD3 (5 bases). Trimming shortened V by 2 bases and J by 1 base, and 10 bases separated the two germline ends. This CDR3 is built from 15 residues. Per germline, CDR1 GEAIGNYY and CDR2 EKD. The CDR3 is CACDILEDLTAQLFF. The CDR3 nucleotides read TGTGCCTGTGACATACTGGAGGATTTGACAGCACAACTCTTCTTT.

This clone is labeled large (0.1 to 1%). The J gene is TRDJ1, the V gene TRDV1; 7 bases fit TRDD2. V lost 3 bases to trimming and J lost 0 bases; unmatched junction nucleotides: 16. Per the germline V gene, CDR1 is TSWWSYY and CDR2 is QGS. CDR3 size: 19 residues. CDR3 nucleotides: TGTGCTCTTGGGGATTATTCCTACTCTCGGATCGGGTACACCGATAAACTCATCTTT. Translating gives CALGDYSYSRIGYTDKLIF.

The chain carries TRDV3 and TRDJ4; 13 nucleotides align to TRDD3. The CDR3 extends over 19 amino acids. V shed 4 bases, J shed 6 bases, and the junction held 26 bases outside the gene matches. In germline, CDR1 is TVYSNPD, CDR2 GDNSRS (reference sequence). The CDR3 nucleotides read TGTGCCTCAGGCCTTCCTCGACTCCACTGGGGGATACGGGAAAGATCCCTGATCTTT. Translating it yields CASGLPRLHWGIRERSLIF.

By sample fraction, this clone is medium-sized. The CDR3 here is CALGERWIPWGIRGVTDKLIF. The CDR3 DNA sequence: TGTGCTCTTGGGGAACGATGGATTCCCTGGGGGATACGGGGGGTCACCGATAAACTCATCTTT. The rearrangement links TRDV1 to TRDJ1; 12 bases agree with TRDD3. The J segment lost 1 base and the V segment lost 1 base, leaving 16 bases of the junction unmatched. Germline V lookup: CDR1 TSWWSYY, CDR2 QGS. The CDR3 has 21 residues.

This clone was seen a few times. It differs at one base from a far larger clone, so likely a read error. The chain carries TRDV1 and TRDJ1; 8 bases align to TRDD3. CDR3 size: 19 residues. J was trimmed by 2 bases and V by 6 bases; bases with no gene match: 20. Germline CDR1 and CDR2: TSWWSYY and QGS. CDR3 in DNA: TGTGCTCTTGGACCACAGGGGTGGGGGATTGTCGTTGGAACCGATAAACTCATCTTT. Protein: CALGPQGWGIVVGTDKLIF.

Within the sample, this clone is large. CDR3 DNA sequence: TGTGCCTGTGATAACTGGGGGGCTACGACAGCACAACTCTTCTTT. This codes for CACDNWGATTAQLFF. The chain combines TRDV2 with TRDJ2, with TRDD3 identical over 8 bases. This CDR3 is 15 amino acids long. CDR1 and CDR2 from the germline V gene are GEAIGNYY and EKD. Trimming at V came to 4 bases and at J to 4 bases, leaving 7 bases not matched to a gene.

The gene calls are TRDV3 and TRDJ1; unclear D gene. This CDR3 is built from 17 residues. V shed 1 base and J shed 1 base, with 22 bases lying between them. CDR1 is TVYSNPD and CDR2 is GDNSRS in the germline V gene (reference sequence). DNA of the CDR3: TGTGCCTTTATCTTGGAGCGGGTCCCTCCCCTCACCGATAAACTCATCTTT. Translation gives CAFILERVPPLTDKLIF.

Notes on this clone: A far larger clone is off by one base, so a read error is likely. V and J are TRDV1 and TRDJ1; maybe TRDD3 (6 bases). The CDR3 contains 18 residues. Germline lookup yields CDR1 TSWWSYY and CDR2 QGS. Trimming left V 1 base short and J 3 bases short, with 21 bases between. The CDR3 is CALGERLLYWDWADKLIF. DNA of the CDR3: TGTGCTCTTGGGGAACGCCTTCTCTACTGGGATTGGGCCGATAAACTCATCTTT.

About this clone itself: Just one base apart from a much larger clone, this may be a read error. J is TRDJ1 and V is TRDV1; no clear D gene. Per the germline V gene, CDR1 is TSWWSYY and CDR2 is QGS. The CDR3 spans 15 residues. The V end lost 3 bases, the J end lost 1 base, and 12 bases lay between the germline ends. CDR3 region: CALGDTCGVTDKLIF. CDR3 bases: TGTGCTCTTGGGGACACATGCGGGGTCACCGATAAACTCATCTTT.

This sequence joins TRDV1 and TRDJ1; D may correspond to TRDD2 or TRDD3 (9 bases each). The V end lost 1 base, the J end lost 1 base, and 34 bases lay between the germline ends. The CDR3 is 23 residues long. Germline loops: CDR1 TSWWSYY, CDR2 QGS. The CDR3 coding sequence is TGTGCTCTTGGGGAACGGGACCACCCTTCCTACAACTGGGGGGATACCGGCACCGATAAACTCATCTTT. Protein: CALGERDHPSYNWGDTGTDKLIF.

Comment on this clone: This may be a read error, as it is one base from a much larger clone. The rearrangement joins TRDV3 to TRDJ1; perhaps TRDD3 as D (6 bases). This CDR3 comprises 22 residues. The V end was cut by 0 bases, the J end by 0 bases, with 35 bases between. In germline, CDR1 is TVYSNPD, CDR2 GDNSRS (reference sequence). In nucleotides, the CDR3 is TGTGCCTTTAGTCATCCGTTCGGTCTGGGGAAACCTCCTCGCTTATACACCGATAAACTCATCTTT. It specifies CAFSHPFGLGKPPRLYTDKLIF.

In regard to this clone: This may be a read error: a much more frequent sequence differs by one nucleotide. This sequence joins TRDV1 and TRDJ2; D unclear. This CDR3 has 15 amino acids. The germline V gene has CDR1 TSWWSYY and CDR2 QGS. The CDR3 region has the DNA TGTGCTCTTGGGGACCCCCTGGCGTTGACAGTACAACTCTTCTTT. The encoded protein is CALGDPLALTVQLFF.

Comment on this clone: This may stem from a read error, because a much larger clone lies one nucleotide away. This chain links TRDV1 with TRDJ1, with D hard to call. The V gene's germline CDR1 is TSWWSYY and CDR2 QGS. CDR3 length: 18 residues. V was shortened by 9 bases and J by 1 base, with 27 bases between the two germline ends. The CDR3 here is CALTGTSSGPKCTDKLIF. The CDR3 coding sequence is TGTGCTCTCACCGGGACTTCTTCTGGCCCCAAGTGCACCGATAAACTCATCTTT.

By frequency in the sample, this clone is medium-sized. The chain carries TRDV1 and TRDJ1, with D perhaps given as TRDD2 or TRDD3 (8 bases each). The ends were cut back, 3 bases at V and 0 bases at J, with 29 bases in the middle. Germline lookup yields CDR1 TSWWSYY and CDR2 QGS. The CDR3 is made up of 21 amino acids. The CDR3 coding sequence is TGTGCTCTTGGGGAGTTTGCCTTCCTAGGTTACTGGGGGTTGTACACCGATAAACTCATCTTT. Its protein product is CALGEFAFLGYWGLYTDKLIF.

Note on this clone: A much larger clone is a single base away; this may be a read error. The chain is built from TRDV1 and TRDJ1; TRDD2 or TRDD3 may be the D gene (5 bases each). The CDR3 has 18 residues. Trimming shortened V by 3 bases and J by 10 bases, and 30 bases separated the two germline ends. CDR1 TSWWSYY and CDR2 QGS come from the germline V gene. As DNA, the CDR3 is TGTGCTCTTGGGGACCTCTTCCACTACCGATACTACCTGCGGGCACTCATCTTT. Residues: CALGDLFHYRYYLRALIF.

In the case of this clone: The likely explanation is a read error, given a far larger clone one base away. In nucleotides, the CDR3 is TGTGCCTTCCTCCGGCCTTCTCCACGAGTCGATAAACTCATCTTT. This encodes CAFLRPSPRVDKLIF. V usage is TRDV3 and J usage is TRDJ1, with D perhaps matching TRDD2 (5 bases). The CDR3 covers 15 residues. The germline V gene encodes CDR1 TVYSNPD and CDR2 GDNSRS (reference sequence). Between the trimmed V and J ends, which lost 3 bases and 4 bases, there was a span of 21 bases.

About this clone itself: This same CDR3 is encoded by further DNA sequences in the sample. The chain couples TRDV2 to TRDJ3; 9 bases map to TRDD3. V trimming: 1 base; J trimming: 2 bases; junction bases outside the gene matches: 5. CDR3 length: 18 amino acids. Germline assignment: CDR1 GEAIGNYY and CDR2 EKD. The CDR3 DNA is TGTGCCTGTGACACTTTTACTGGGGGAGCCTGGGACACCCGACAGATGTTTTTC. Residues: CACDTFTGGAWDTRQMFF.

A word on this clone: A far larger clone is only one base removed, so a read error is likely. The sample holds other DNA sequences that translate to the same CDR3. The chain is built from TRDV1 and TRDJ1, with TRDD3 matching 13 bases. In germline, CDR1 is TSWWSYY, CDR2 QGS. CDR3 length equals 23 residues. CDR3 sequence (DNA): TGTGCCCTTGGGCTTGACCACATCCCTTCCTACAAGTACTGGGGGATACGTGCCGATAAACTCATCTTT. Protein: CALGLDHIPSYKYWGIRADKLIF.

In its sample, this clone ranks as medium-sized (0.01 to 0.1%). J is TRDJ1 and V is TRDV2; 7 nucleotides agree with TRDD3. The CDR3 is 14 residues long. Germline-derived CDR1 and CDR2 are GEAIGNYY and EKD. Trimming took 4 bases from V and 3 from J; bases not matched to a gene: 7. CDR3 DNA: TGTGCCTGTGAGGGGCTGGGGGCCCCCGATAAACTCATCTTT. Protein product: CACEGLGAPDKLIF.